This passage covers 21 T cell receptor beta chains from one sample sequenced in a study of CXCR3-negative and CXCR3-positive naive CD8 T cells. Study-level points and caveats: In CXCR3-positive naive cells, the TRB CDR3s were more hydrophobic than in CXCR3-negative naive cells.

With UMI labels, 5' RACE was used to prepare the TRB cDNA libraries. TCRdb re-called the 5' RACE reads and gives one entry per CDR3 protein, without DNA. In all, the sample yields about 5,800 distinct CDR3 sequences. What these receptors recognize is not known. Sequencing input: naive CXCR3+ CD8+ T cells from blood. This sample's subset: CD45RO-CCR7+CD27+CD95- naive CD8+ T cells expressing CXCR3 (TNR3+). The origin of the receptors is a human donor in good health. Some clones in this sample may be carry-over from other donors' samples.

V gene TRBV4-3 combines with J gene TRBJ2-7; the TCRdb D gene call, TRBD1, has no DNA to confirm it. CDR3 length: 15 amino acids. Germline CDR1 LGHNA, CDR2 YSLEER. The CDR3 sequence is CASSAGTGDIYEQYF.

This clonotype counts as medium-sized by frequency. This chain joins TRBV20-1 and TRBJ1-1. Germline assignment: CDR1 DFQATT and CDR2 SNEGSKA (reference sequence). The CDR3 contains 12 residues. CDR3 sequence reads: CSARDGTTEAFF.

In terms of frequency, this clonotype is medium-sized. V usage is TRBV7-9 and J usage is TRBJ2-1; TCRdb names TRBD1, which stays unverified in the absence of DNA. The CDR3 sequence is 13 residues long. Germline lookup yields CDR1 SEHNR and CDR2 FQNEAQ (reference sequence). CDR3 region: CASSFPGFREQFF.

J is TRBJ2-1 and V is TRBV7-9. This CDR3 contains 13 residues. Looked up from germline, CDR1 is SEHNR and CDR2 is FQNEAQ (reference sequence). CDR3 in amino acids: CASSLSPYNEQFF.

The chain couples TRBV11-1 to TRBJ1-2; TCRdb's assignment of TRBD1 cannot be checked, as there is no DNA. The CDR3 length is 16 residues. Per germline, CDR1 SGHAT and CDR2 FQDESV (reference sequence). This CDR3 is CAGSSGWPSSSYGYTF.

The CDR3 loop is CASSYLAAGETQYF. The chain recombines TRBV25-1 with TRBJ2-5; TCRdb returns TRBD2, unconfirmable since there is no DNA. CDR1 and CDR2 (germline): MGHDK, SYGVNS. There are 14 residues in the CDR3.

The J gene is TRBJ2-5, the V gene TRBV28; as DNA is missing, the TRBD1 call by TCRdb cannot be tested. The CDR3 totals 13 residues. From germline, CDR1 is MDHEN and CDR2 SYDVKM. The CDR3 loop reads CAGSGVQQETQYF.

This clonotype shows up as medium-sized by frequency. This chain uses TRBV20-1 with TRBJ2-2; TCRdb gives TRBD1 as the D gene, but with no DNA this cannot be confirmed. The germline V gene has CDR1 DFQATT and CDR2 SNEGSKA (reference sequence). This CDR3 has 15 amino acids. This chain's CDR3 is CSARGDHLGAGELFF.

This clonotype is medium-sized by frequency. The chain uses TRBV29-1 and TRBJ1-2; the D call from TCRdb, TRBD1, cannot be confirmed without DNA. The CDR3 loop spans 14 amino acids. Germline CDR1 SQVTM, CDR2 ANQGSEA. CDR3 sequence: CSVELGQGASGYTF.

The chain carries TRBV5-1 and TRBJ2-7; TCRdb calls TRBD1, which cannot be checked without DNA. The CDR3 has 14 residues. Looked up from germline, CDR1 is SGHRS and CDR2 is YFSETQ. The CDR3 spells CASSLSGTDYEQYF.

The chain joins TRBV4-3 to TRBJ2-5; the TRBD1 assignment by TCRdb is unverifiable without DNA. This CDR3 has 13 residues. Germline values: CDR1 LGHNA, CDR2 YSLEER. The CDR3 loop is CASSQGRGETQYF.

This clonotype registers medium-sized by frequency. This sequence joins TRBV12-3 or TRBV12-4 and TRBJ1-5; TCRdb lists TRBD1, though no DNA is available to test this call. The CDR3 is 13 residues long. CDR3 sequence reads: CASSQGRNQPQHF.

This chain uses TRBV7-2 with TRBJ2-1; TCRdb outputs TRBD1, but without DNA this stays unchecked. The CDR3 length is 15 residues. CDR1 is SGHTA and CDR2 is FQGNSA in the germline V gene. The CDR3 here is CASSLLGQGNNEQFF. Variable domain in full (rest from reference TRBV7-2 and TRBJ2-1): GAGVSQSPSNKVTEKGKDVELRCDPISGHTALYWYRQSLGQGLEFLIYFQGNSAPDKSGLPSDRFSAERTGGSVSTLTIQRTQQEDSAVYLCASSLLGQGNNEQFFGPGTRLTVL.

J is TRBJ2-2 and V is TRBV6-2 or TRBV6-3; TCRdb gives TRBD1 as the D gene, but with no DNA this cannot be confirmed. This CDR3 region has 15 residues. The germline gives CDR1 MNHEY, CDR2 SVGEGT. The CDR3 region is CASSYSTQGTGELFF.

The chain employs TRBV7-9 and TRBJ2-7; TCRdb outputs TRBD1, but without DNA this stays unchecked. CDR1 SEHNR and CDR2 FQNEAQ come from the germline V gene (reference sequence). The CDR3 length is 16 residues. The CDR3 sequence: CASSGPFGQPPYEQYF.

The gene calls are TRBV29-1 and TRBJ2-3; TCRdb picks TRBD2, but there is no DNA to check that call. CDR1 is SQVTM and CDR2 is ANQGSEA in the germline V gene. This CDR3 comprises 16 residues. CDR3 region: CSAAGLAHLFTDTQYF.

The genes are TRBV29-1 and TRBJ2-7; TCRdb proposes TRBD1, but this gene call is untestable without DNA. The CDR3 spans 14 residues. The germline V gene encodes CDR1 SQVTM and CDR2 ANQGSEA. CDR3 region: CSVGAMDRGTEQYF.

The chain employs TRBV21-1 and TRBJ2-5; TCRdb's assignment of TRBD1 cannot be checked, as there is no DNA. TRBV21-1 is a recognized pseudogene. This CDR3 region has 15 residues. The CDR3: CASSFTRGSRETQYF.

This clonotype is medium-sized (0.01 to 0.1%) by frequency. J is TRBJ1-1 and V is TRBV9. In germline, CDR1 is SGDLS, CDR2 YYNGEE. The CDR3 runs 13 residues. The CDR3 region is CASSVGTNTEAFF.

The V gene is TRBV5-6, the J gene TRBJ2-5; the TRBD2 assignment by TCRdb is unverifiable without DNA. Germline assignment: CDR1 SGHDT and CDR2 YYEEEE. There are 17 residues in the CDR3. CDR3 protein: CASSLAASGSFGETQYF.

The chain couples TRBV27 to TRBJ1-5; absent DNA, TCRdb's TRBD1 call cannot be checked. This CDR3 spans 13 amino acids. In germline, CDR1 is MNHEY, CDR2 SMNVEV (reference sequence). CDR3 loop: CASSSWGLQPQHF.